This TCR beta chain is from a study of cytomegalovirus exposure and HLA in healthy donors. Use of 60 Vbeta and 13 Jbeta primers characterized the PCR. TCRdb's copy holds only in-frame clones and misses some; the assay was immunoSEQ multiplex PCR. The repertoire holds under 200,000 clones, with around 88% as singletons. The CDR3 covers 16 residues. The V gene's germline CDR1 is MDHEN and CDR2 SYDVKM. The J segment lost 0 bases and the V segment lost 5 bases, leaving 6 bases of the junction unmatched. The sequencing sample was made of PBMCs. The receptor comes from a woman younger than 45 in good health and CMV-seronegative. The rearrangement uses TRBV28 and TRBJ2-7; 11 nucleotides agree with TRBD2. The CDR3 DNA reads TGTGCCAGCAGTACACCGACTAGCGGGACCTCCTACGAGCAGTACTTC. Translating gives CASSTPTSGTSYEQYF.